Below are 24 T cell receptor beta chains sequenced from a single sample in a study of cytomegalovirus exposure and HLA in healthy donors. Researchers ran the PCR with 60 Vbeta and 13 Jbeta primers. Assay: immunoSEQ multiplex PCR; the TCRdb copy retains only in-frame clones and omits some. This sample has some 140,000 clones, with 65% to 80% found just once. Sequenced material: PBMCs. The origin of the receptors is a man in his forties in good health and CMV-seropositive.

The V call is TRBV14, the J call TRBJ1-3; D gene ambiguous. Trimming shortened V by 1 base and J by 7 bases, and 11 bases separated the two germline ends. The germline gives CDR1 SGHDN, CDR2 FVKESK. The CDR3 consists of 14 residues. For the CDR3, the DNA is TGTGCCAGCAGCCAAGCCGGACTCCCGAACACCATATATTTT. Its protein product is CASSQAGLPNTIYF.

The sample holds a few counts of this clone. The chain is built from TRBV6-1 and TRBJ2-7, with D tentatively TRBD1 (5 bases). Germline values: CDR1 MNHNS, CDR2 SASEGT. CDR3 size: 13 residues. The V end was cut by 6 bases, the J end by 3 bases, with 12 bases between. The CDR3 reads CASRQGRFYEQYF. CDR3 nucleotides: TGTGCCAGCAGGCAGGGAAGATTCTACGAGCAGTACTTC.

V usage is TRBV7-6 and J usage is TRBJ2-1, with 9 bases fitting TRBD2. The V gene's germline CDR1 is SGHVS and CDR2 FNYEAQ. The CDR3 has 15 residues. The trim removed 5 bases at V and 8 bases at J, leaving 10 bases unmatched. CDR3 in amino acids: CASSQVTSGADEQFF. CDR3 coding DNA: TGTGCCAGCAGCCAAGTGACTAGCGGTGCCGATGAGCAGTTCTTC.

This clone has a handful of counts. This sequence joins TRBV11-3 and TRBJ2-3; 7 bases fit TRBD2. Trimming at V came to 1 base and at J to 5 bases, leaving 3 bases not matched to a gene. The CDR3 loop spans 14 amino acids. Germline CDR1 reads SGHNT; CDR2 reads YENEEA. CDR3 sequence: CASSLGLAVDTQYF. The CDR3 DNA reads TGTGCCAGCAGCTTAGGCCTAGCGGTAGATACGCAGTATTTT.

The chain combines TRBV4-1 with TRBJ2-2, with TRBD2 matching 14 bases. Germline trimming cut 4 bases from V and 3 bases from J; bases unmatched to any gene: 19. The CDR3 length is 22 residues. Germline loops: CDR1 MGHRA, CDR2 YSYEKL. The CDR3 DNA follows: TGCGCCAGCAGCCTCCGTTTAGGGACTAGCGGGAGAGGGGTAAGGGACACCGGGGAGCTGTTTTTT. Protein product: CASSLRLGTSGRGVRDTGELFF.

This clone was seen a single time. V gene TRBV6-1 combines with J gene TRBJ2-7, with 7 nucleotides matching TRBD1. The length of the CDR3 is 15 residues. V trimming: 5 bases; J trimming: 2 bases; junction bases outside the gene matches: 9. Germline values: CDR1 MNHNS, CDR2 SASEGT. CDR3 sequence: CASSSRTGPTYEQYF. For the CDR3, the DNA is TGTGCCAGCAGTTCCCGGACAGGTCCCACCTACGAGCAGTACTTC.

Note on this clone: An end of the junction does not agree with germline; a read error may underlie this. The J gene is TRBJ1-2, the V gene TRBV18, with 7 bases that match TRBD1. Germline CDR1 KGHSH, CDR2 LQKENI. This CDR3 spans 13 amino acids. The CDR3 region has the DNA TGTGCCAGCTCACCTTCAGGGGGGACCGGGGGTTTCTTC. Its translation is CASSPSGGTGGFF.

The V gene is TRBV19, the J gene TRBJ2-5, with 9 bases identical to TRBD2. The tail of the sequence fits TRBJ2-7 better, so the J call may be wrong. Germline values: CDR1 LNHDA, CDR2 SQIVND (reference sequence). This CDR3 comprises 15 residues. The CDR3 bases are TGTGCCAGTAGTAGCGGACTAGCGATCAGAGACGAGCAGTACTTC. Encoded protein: CASSSGLAIRDEQYF.

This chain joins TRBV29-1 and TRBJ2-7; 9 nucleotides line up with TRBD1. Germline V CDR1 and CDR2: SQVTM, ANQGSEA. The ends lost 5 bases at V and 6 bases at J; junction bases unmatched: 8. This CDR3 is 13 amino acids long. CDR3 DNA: TGCAGCGTTCCCGGGACAGGGAGAGGCGAGCAGTACTTC. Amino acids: CSVPGTGRGEQYF.

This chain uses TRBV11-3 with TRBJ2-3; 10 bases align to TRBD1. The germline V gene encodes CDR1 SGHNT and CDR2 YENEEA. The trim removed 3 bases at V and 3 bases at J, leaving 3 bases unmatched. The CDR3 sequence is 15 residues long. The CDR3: CASSLTGGNTDTQYF. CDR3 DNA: TGTGCCAGCAGCTTGACAGGGGGCAATACAGATACGCAGTATTTT. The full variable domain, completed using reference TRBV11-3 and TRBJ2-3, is EAGVVQSPRYKIIEKKQPVAFWCNPISGHNTLYWYLQNLGQGPELLIRYENEEAVDDSQLPKDRFSAERLKGVDSTLKIQPAELGDSAVYLCASSLTGGNTDTQYFGPGTRLTVL.

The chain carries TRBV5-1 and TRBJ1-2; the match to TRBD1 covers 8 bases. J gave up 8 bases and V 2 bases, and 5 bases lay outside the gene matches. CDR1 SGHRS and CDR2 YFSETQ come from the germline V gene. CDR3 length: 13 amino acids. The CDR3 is CASSFSGTGGYTF. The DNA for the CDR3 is TGCGCCAGCAGCTTCTCCGGGACAGGAGGCTACACCTTC.

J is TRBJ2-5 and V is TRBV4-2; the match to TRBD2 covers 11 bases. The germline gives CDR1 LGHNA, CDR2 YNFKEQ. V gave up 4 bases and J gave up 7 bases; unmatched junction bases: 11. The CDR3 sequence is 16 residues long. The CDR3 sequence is CASSLLAGARSGTQYF. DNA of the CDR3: TGTGCCAGCAGCCTACTAGCGGGAGCCCGGTCGGGGACCCAGTACTTC.

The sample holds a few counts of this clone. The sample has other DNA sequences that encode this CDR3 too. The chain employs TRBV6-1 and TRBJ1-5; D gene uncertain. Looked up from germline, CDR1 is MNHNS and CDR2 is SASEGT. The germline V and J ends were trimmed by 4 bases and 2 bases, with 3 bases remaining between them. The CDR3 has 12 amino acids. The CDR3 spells CASSGGNQPQHF. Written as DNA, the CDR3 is TGTGCCAGCAGTGGCGGCAATCAGCCCCAGCATTTT.

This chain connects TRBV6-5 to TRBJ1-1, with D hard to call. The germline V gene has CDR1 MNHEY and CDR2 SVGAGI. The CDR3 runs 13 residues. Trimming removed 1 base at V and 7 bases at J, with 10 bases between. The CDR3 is CASSYLRENEAFF. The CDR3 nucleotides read TGTGCCAGCAGTTACTTGCGGGAGAATGAAGCTTTCTTT.

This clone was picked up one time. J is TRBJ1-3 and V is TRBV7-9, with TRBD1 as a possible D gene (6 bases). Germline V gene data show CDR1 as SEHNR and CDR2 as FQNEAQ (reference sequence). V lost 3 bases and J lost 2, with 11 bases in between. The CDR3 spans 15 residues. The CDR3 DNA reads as TGTGCCAGCAGCTTTTTCTCAGGGGCTGGAAACACCATATATTTT. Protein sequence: CASSFFSGAGNTIYF.

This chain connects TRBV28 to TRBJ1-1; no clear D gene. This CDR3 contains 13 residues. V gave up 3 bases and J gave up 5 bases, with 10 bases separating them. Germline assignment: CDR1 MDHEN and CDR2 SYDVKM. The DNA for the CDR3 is TGTGCCAGCAGTTTTGAGTCGAAAACTGAAGCTTTCTTT. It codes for CASSFESKTEAFF.

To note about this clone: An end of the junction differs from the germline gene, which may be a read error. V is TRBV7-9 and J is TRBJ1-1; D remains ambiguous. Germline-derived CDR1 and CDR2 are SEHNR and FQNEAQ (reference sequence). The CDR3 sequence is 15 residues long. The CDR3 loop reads CSSSLGGHPNTEAFF. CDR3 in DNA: TGTTCCAGCAGCTTAGGAGGGCACCCCAACACTGAAGCTTTCTTT.

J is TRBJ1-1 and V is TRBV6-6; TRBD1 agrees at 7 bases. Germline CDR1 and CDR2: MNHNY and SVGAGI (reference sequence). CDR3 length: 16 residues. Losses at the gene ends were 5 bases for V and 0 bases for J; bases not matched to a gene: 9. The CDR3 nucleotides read TGTGCCAGCAGTAAACACAGGGGAGGAGTGAACACTGAAGCTTTCTTT. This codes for CASSKHRGGVNTEAFF.

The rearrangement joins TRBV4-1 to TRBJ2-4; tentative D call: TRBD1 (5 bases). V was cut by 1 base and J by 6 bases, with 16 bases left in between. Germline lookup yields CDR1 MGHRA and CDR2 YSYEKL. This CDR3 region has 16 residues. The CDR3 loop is CASSQVAGLGANIQYF. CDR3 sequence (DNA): TGCGCCAGCAGCCAAGTGGCAGGCTTAGGGGCAAACATTCAGTACTTC.

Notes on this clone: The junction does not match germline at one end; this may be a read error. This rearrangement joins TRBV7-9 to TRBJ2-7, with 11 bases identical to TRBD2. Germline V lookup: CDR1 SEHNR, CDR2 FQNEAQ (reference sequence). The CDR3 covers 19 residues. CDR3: CSSSLANGSGRVSSYEQYF. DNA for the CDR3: TGTTCCAGCAGCTTAGCTAATGGTAGCGGGAGGGTGAGCTCCTACGAGCAGTACTTC.

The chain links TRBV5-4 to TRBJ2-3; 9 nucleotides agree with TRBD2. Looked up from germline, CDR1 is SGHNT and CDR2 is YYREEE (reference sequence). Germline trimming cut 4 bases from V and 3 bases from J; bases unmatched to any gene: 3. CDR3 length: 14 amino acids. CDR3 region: CASSVAGATDTQYF. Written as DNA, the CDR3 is TGTGCCAGCAGCGTAGCGGGAGCGACAGATACGCAGTATTTT.

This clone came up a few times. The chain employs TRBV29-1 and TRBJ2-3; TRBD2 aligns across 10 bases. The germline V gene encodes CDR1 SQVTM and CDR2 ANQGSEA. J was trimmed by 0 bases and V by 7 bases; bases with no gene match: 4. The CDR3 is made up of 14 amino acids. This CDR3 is CSARTSGSTDTQYF. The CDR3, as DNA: TGCAGCGCTAGGACTAGCGGTAGCACAGATACGCAGTATTTT.

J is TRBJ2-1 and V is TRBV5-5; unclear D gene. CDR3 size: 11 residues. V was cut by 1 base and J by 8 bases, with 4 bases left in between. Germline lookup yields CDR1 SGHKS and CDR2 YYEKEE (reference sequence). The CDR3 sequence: CASSLLDEQFF. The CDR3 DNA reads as TGTGCCAGCAGCTTGTTAGATGAGCAGTTCTTC.

CDR3 amino acids: CASSGTGDLYEQYF. The CDR3 DNA reads TGCGCCAGCAGCGGGACAGGGGATCTCTACGAGCAGTACTTC. The chain uses TRBV5-1 and TRBJ2-7; 10 bases map to TRBD1. The length of the CDR3 is 14 residues. V dropped 4 bases and J dropped 3; count of bases not matched to a gene: 4. The germline gives CDR1 SGHRS, CDR2 YFSETQ.